This is a list of T cell receptor beta chains from one sample in a study of identifying expanded T cells in peripheral blood. Assay: immunoSEQ multiplex PCR; the TCRdb copy retains only in-frame clones and omits some. The data hold about 94,000 clones, with approximately 85% observed a single time. Sample: blood. These receptor sequences come from a person between 18 and 69 years old in good health. CDR3s include the opening cysteine and the closing phenylalanine or tryptophan. D genes are given only for firm matches. Clone size is given for some rows only: seen once, a few or many times, or a class if the clone is expanded.

D gene | J gene | clone size | V gene | CDR3 DNA | CDR3 protein
. | TRBJ1-5 | once | TRBV2 | TGTGCCAGCAGTGAATTGGGAGGCAACAATCAGCCCCAGCATTTT | CASSELGGNNQPQHF
. | TRBJ1-1 | . | TRBV11-3 | TGTGCCAGCAGCTTAGATGGGGCAGGGGAAGCTTTCTTT | CASSLDGAGEAFF
TRBD1 | TRBJ1-2 | . | TRBV7-3 | TGTGCCAGCAGCCCTAACCGCCTGGGACAGACTTTTTGGTATGGCTACACCTTC | CASSPNRLGQTFWYGYTF
TRBD2 | TRBJ2-1 | once | TRBV11-3 | TGTGCCAGCAGGACCACGAGCGGGATAATCAATGAGCAGTTCTTC | CASRTTSGIINEQFF
TRBD1 | TRBJ1-2 | . | TRBV5-5 | TGTGCCAGCAGCCCGCCGGGACAGGGGGTTCGCGGCTACACCTTC | CASSPPGQGVRGYTF
. | TRBJ2-7 | once | TRBV5-5 | TGTGCCAGCAGCCCGGGGGGCGGAACAACCTACGAGCAGTACTTC | CASSPGGGTTYEQYF
. | TRBJ2-5 | once | TRBV6-6 | TGTGCCAGCCGTGGGGGGGCGGAGGAGACCCAGTACTTC | CASRGGAEETQYF
TRBD1 | TRBJ1-2 | once | TRBV7-3 | TGTGCCAGCAGCTTAACGTCTGGGGCAGGGGGGCTTGGCTACACCTTC | CASSLTSGAGGLGYTF
. | TRBJ1-5 | . | TRBV5-3 | TGTGCCAGAAGCTTGCAGCACAGCCCGAGCCATAGCAATCAGCCCCAGCATTTT | CARSLQHSPSHSNQPQHF
TRBD2 | TRBJ2-5 | . | TRBV5-1 | TGCGCCAGCAGCTTGCCATCCGGGGGGGCCCAAGAGACCCAGTACTTC | CASSLPSGGAQETQYF
. | TRBJ2-3 | . | TRBV7-9 | TGTGCCAGCAGGTACAGCTTTGGACCAGATACGCAGTATTTT | CASRYSFGPDTQYF
. | TRBJ1-2 | . | TRBV6-4 | TGTGCCAGCAGTGGGCGTGACAGGATCTATGGCTACACCTTC | CASSGRDRIYGYTF
. | TRBJ1-3 | . | TRBV4-1 | TGCGCCAGCAGCCAAGATCCTCCCGCGACCTTTGGGGGAAACACCATATATTTT | CASSQDPPATFGGNTIYF
. | TRBJ1-2 | . | TRBV11-1 | TGTGCCAGCAGCTCCGACTGGAACTATGGCTACACCTTC | CASSSDWNYGYTF
. | TRBJ1-5 | . | TRBV21-1 | TGTGCCAGCAGCAAAGGGACAGGGGGCTTCCCTAGCAATCAGCCCCAGCATTTT | CASSKGTGGFPSNQPQHF
. | TRBJ1-1 | . | TRBV6-5 | TGTGCCAGCAGTTACGATGCGGTCGAGAACACTGAAGCTTTCTTT | CASSYDAVENTEAFF
TRBD2 | TRBJ2-7 | . | TRBV27 | TGTGCCAGCAGTTTAATGGGGACTAGGGGCGAGCAGTACTTC | CASSLMGTRGEQYF
TRBD1 | TRBJ1-6 | . | TRBV18 | TGTGCCAGCTCACCGGGACAGTATAATTCACCCCTCCACTTT | CASSPGQYNSPLHF
TRBD1 | TRBJ1-1 | . | TRBV19 | TGTGCCAGTAGTAGGGAAACAGGGGTCGCTGAAGCTTTCTTT | CASSRETGVAEAFF
. | TRBJ1-3 | . | TRBV7-9 | TGTGCCAGCAGCCCCGCCCCGACATACACCATATATTTT | CASSPAPTYTIYF
TRBD2 | TRBJ2-5 | . | TRBV25-1 | TGTGCCAGCAGTGACAGTGAGGCGGGGGTAGGAGAGACCCAGTACTTC | CASSDSEAGVGETQYF
. | TRBJ1-1 | . | TRBV5-1 | TGCGCCAGCAGCTTAGGATCGACAGCCCAAGCTTTCTTT | CASSLGSTAQAFF
TRBD2 | TRBJ2-7 | . | TRBV10-2 | TGCGCCAGCAGGAAAGACCTGACGAGTAGCGGGGGAATCCAGTACTTC | CASRKDLTSSGGIQYF
. | TRBJ1-1 | few | TRBV11-2 | TGTGCCAGCAGCCGGGGTACTGAAGCTTTCTTT | CASSRGTEAFF
. | TRBJ1-2 | . | TRBV6-5 | TGTGCCAGCAGTTACTCGGGCGGTCGTGGCTACACCTTC | CASSYSGGRGYTF
. | TRBJ2-5 | . | TRBV15 | TGTGCCACCAGCAGAGATTACTCCAGGGGTCAAGAGACCCAGTACTTC | CATSRDYSRGQETQYF
. | TRBJ1-5 | . | TRBV6-5 | TGTGCCAGCAGCAGAACAGGGTATCAGCCCCAGCATTTT | CASSRTGYQPQHF
. | TRBJ1-1 | . | TRBV2 | TGTGCCAGCAGTGTTGAGGGGGACACTGAAGCTTTCTTT | CASSVEGDTEAFF
TRBD2 | TRBJ2-7 | . | TRBV5-1 | TGCGCCAGCAGCTTGCCGATTATTGGGACTAGCGGGAGGAACTCCTACGAGCAGTACTTC | CASSLPIIGTSGRNSYEQYF
. | TRBJ1-2 | . | TRBV30 | TGTGCCTGGGCCATATTTGCAGGGCGGGTTGGCTACACCTTC | CAWAIFAGRVGYTF
. | TRBJ1-3 | . | TRBV7-9 | TGTGCCAGCAGCCGTCGACCTGGAAACACCATATATTTT | CASSRRPGNTIYF
. | TRBJ1-1 | . | TRBV30 | TGTGCCTGGATGCAGACCGGGACTCGAGCTTTCTTT | CAWMQTGTRAFF
. | TRBJ1-4 | . | TRBV7-9 | TGTGCCAGCAGCTTGTCCCCCCAGGGTGGTGAAAAACTGTTTTTT | CASSLSPQGGEKLFF
. | TRBJ2-3 | . | TRBV2 | TGTGCCAGCACCAAGGGTGGCTCCACAGATACGCAGTATTTT | CASTKGGSTDTQYF
. | TRBJ1-3 | . | TRBV11-3 | TGTGCCAGCAGCTTAAGGAGGGCCCAGGGGCTGGAAGGAAACACCATATATTTT | CASSLRRAQGLEGNTIYF
. | TRBJ1-2 | . | TRBV7-9 | TGTGCCAGCAGCTTAGTTAGTGTGGGAACCGATGGCTACACCTTC | CASSLVSVGTDGYTF
. | TRBJ1-2 | . | TRBV6-6 | TGTGCCAGCGTCTTCGGGGAGCCGAGGCCTGGCTACACCTTC | CASVFGEPRPGYTF
TRBD2 | TRBJ2-2 | . | TRBV11-3 | TGTGCCAGCAGCTTAGGGACTAGCGACACCGGGGAGCTGTTTTTT | CASSLGTSDTGELFF
. | TRBJ2-1 | . | TRBV10-2 | TGCGCCAGCAGTCGAGGGGGTAGCTCCTACAATGAGCAGTTCTTC | CASSRGGSSYNEQFF
. | TRBJ1-2 | . | TRBV5-4 | TGTGCCAGCAGCTTGGATCCGGGGGCGCGTGGTGGCTACACCTTC | CASSLDPGARGGYTF
. | TRBJ2-7 | . | TRBV14 | TGTGCCAGCTCCCCAGGTTCTCGAGAGCAGTACTTC | CASSPGSREQYF
TRBD2 | TRBJ2-1 | . | TRBV5-1 | TGCGCCAGCGCTGGGACGGGACTAGGGGACAATGAGCAGTTCTTC | CASAGTGLGDNEQFF
. | TRBJ2-7 | . | TRBV10-3 | TGTGCCAGGGGGGACACTACCTACGAGCAGTACTTC | CARGDTTYEQYF
. | TRBJ1-2 | . | TRBV29-1 | TGCAGCGTTGTTGGGGGGCTCGGTTACGGCTACACCTTC | CSVVGGLGYGYTF
. | TRBJ2-1 | . | TRBV25-1 | TGTGCCAGCAGTAACAGACGATCCTCCTACAATGAGCAGTTCTTC | CASSNRRSSYNEQFF